This T cell receptor beta chain was captured by sequencing in a study of T cell responses to AZD1222 COVID-19 vaccine. The study's findings and limits: The study found vaccine-associated CD4 TCRs spanning spike, dominant at 160-218 and 743-854. The donor cohort was predominantly white British with a female majority, and clonal diversity may have been underestimated. Among AZD1222 vaccinees, only six or seven were seropositive at baseline. After two AZD1222 doses, spike-specific TCR breadth and depth rose versus day 0.

Concerning this clone itself: Its antigen remains unidentified. The same CDR3 can be traced to other DNA sequences in this sample.

CDR1 LGHDT and CDR2 YNNKEL come from the germline V gene (reference sequence). There are 13 residues in the CDR3. Trimming took 0 bases from V and 7 from J, leaving 7 bases between them. The assay was immunoSEQ multiplex PCR, and TCRdb's table has in-frame clones only and misses some. The sample includes some 140,000 clones, about 80% of them seen just once. The TCR was taken from an adult in good health. The sample here was peripheral blood, taken on day 0 of AZD1222 vaccination. The chain carries TRBV3-1 (or the pseudogene TRBV3-2) and TRBJ2-1; D remains unclear. The CDR3 region has the DNA TGTGCCAGCAGCCAAGATCTCAGAAATGAGCAGTTCTTC. Translation: CASSQDLRNEQFF.